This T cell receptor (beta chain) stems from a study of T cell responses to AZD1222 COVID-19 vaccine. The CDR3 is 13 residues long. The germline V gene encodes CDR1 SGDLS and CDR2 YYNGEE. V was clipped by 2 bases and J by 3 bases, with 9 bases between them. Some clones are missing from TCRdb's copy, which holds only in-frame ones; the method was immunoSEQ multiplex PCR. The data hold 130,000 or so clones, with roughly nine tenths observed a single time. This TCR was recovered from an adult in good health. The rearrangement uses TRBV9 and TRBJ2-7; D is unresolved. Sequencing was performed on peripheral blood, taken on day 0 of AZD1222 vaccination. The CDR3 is CASSVGNSYEQYF. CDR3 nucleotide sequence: TGTGCCAGCAGCGTGGGCAACAGCTACGAGCAGTACTTC.